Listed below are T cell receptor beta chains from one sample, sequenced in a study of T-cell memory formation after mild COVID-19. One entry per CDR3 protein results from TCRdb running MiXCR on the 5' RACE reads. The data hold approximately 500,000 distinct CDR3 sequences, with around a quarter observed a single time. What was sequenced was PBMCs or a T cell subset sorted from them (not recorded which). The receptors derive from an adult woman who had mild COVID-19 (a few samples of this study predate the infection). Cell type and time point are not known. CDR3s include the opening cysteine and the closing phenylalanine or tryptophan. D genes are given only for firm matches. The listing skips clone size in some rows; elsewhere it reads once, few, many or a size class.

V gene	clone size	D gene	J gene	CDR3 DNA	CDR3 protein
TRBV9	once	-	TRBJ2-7	TGTGCCAGCAGCGTAGGAAGTAGCGGATCCTACGAGCAGTACTTC	CASSVGSSGSYEQYF
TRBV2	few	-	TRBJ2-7	TGTGCCAGCTCATTCGAGGGCAAATACTACGAGCAGTACTTC	CASSFEGKYYEQYF
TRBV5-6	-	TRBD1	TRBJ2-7	TGTGCCAGCAGTCTACCGGGACAGGATGCCGAGCAGTACTTC	CASSLPGQDAEQYF
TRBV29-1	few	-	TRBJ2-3	TGCAGCGTAGGGGTGACAGCAGATACGCAGTATTTT	CSVGVTADTQYF
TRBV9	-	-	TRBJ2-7	TGTGCCAGCAGCGTAGGAGATAGGGGGGGATGGTATGGCGAGCAGTACTTC	CASSVGDRGGWYGEQYF
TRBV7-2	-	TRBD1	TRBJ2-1	TGTGCCAGCAGCTCATTCCGGAACAGGGGAAATGAGCAGTTCTTC	CASSSFRNRGNEQFF
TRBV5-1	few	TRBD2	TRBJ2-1	TGCGCCAGCAGCTTGATGACGGGGGGACCCTACAATGAGCAGTTCTTC	CASSLMTGGPYNEQFF
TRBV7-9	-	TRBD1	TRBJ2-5	TGTGCCAGCAGCTTAATCCCGGGACAGGGGCGAGAGACCCAGTACTTC	CASSLIPGQGRETQYF
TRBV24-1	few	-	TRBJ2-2	TGTGCCACCAGTTTCGCGAGTACCGGGGAGCTGTTTTTT	CATSFASTGELFF
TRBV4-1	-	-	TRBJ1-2	TGCGCCAGCAGCCAAAGTGGGGAGTTGTATGGCTACACCTTC	CASSQSGELYGYTF
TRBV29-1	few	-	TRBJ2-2	TGCAGCGTTGAGTCAGGAGGGCCCGGGGAGCTGTTTTTT	CSVESGGPGELFF
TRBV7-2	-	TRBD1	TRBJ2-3	TGTGCCAGCAGCTCGGCCGGGACAGGGGTGGGAGATACGCAGTATTTT	CASSSAGTGVGDTQYF
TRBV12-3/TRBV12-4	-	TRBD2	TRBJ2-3	TGTGCCAGCAGGGAGCATGTAGCGGGATCCCCAGATACGCAGTATTTT	CASREHVAGSPDTQYF
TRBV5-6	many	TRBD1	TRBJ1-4	TGTGCCAGCAGCCGGGGACAGGGTTCTGAAAAACTGTTTTTT	CASSRGQGSEKLFF
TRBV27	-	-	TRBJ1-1	TGTGCCAGCAGTCCCCTCGGGAAGGGGAAGGCTGAAGCTTTCTTT	CASSPLGKGKAEAFF
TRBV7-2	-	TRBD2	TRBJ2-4	TGTGCCAGCAGCCGGGAGGGGGGTAGAGCCAAAAACATTCAGTACTTC	CASSREGGRAKNIQYF
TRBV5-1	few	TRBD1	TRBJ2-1	TGCGCCAGCAGCTCCGGACCTTGGACAGGGGGCACCAATGAGCAGTTCTTC	CASSSGPWTGGTNEQFF
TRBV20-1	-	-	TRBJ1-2	TGCAGTGCTAGAGATACAGGAACCTATGGCTACACCTTC	CSARDTGTYGYTF
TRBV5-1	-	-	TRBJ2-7	TGCGCCAGCAGCCTCATGCACAACGAGCAGTACTTC	CASSLMHNEQYF
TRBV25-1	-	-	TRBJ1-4	TGTGCCAGCAGTGAATGGGCAGGGCACAATGAAAAACTGTTTTTT	CASSEWAGHNEKLFF
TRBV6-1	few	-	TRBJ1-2	TGTGCCAGCAGTCCTCTAGGGACGGCGGCCCCAATCAACTATGGCTACACCTTC	CASSPLGTAAPINYGYTF
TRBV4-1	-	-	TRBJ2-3	TGCGCCAGCAGCCAAGTGGGCGGGCCTACGCAGTATTTT	CASSQVGGPTQYF
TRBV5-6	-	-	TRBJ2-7	TGTGCCAGCAGCTTACTGGACACGCCTGTCGAGCAGTACTTC	CASSLLDTPVEQYF
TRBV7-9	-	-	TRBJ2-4	TGTGCCAGCAGCTTGGGGAACGTGAACATTCAGTACTTC	CASSLGNVNIQYF
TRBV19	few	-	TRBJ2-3	TGTGCCAGTAGTGGTTCGGAGGGTTTTACCTCCACAGATACGCAGTATTTT	CASSGSEGFTSTDTQYF
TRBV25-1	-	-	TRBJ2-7	TGTGCCAGCAGTGAGTTCGGAGGGCAGTACTTC	CASSEFGGQYF
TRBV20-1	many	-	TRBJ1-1	TGCAGTGCTAGAGATAGGTTCGGGGCCTTGAGAACTTTCTTT	CSARDRFGALRTFF
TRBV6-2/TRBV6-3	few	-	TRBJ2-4	TGTGCCAGCAGGACCAATGAGGGCTCCACTTGGGTCAAAAACATTCAGTACTTC	CASRTNEGSTWVKNIQYF
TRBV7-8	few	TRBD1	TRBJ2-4	TGTGCCAGCAGCCAGGGGCAGGGGGTAGCCAAAAACATTCAGTACTTC	CASSQGQGVAKNIQYF
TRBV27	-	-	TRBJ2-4	TGTGCCAGCAGTCTAACCCCGGGACACAAAAACATTCAGTACTTC	CASSLTPGHKNIQYF
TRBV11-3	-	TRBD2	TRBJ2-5	TGTGCCAGCAGCTTTAATTGGCTGGTAGCGGGAACCTTCCAGACCCAGTACTTC	CASSFNWLVAGTFQTQYF
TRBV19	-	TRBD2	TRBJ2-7	TGTGCCAGTAGTTTTGGGGGGGACGAGCAGTACTTC	CASSFGGDEQYF
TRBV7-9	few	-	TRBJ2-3	TGTGCCAGCAGCTTATACGGCACAGATACGCAGTATTTT	CASSLYGTDTQYF